This T cell receptor beta chain was identified during a study of cytomegalovirus exposure and HLA in healthy donors. TCRdb keeps only in-frame clones here, not all; method: immunoSEQ multiplex PCR. The table has more than 85,000 clones, roughly 92% seen once. V trimming: 0 bases; J trimming: 4 bases; junction bases outside the gene matches: 8. The CDR3 length is 18 residues. CDR1 and CDR2 from the germline V gene are SGHNT and YYREEE (reference sequence). Study-wide results and caveats: Three CMV-associated chains were confirmed in vitro to be specific for CMV antigens.

On this clone itself: What it recognizes is unknown.

Material for sequencing was PBMCs. The V call is TRBV5-4, the J call TRBJ2-3; 13 bases map to TRBD2. The clonotype was recovered from a woman aged 25 to 39 in good health and CMV-seropositive. CDR3 bases: TGTGCCAGCAGCTTGGGGGGACTAGCGGGACCGGGGGCAGATACGCAGTATTTT. Amino acids: CASSLGGLAGPGADTQYF.